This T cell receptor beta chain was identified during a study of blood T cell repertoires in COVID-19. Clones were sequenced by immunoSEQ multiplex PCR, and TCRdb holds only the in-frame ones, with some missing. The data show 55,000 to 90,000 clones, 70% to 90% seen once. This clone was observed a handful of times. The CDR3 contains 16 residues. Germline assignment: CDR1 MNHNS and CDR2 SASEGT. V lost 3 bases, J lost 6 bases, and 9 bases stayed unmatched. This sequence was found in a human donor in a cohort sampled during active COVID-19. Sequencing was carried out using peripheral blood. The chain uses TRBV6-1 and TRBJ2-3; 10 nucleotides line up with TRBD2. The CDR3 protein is CASSEPIAGGGDTQYF. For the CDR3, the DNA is TGTGCCAGCAGTGAGCCCATAGCGGGAGGAGGGGATACGCAGTATTTT.